Shown below are 13 T cell receptor beta chains from a single sample sequenced in a study of T-cell memory formation after mild COVID-19. TCRdb used MiXCR to reprocess the 5' RACE reads, holding one entry per CDR3 protein. The sample holds 10,000 to 15,000 distinct CDR3 sequences, 14% seen once. What was sequenced was PBMCs or a T cell subset sorted from them (not recorded which). The receptors originated from a young man who had mild COVID-19 (a few samples of this study predate the infection). Cell type and time point are not known.

The chain joins TRBV7-9 to TRBJ2-3; 7 bases are a match to TRBD2. V shed 5 bases and J 5 bases; nucleotides not matched to a gene: 7. The CDR3 spans 14 residues. Germline lookup yields CDR1 SEHNR and CDR2 FQNEAQ (reference sequence). The CDR3 protein is CASSPGLEGDTQYF. The CDR3, as DNA: TGTGCCAGCAGCCCCGGACTAGAGGGAGATACGCAGTATTTT.

Within the sample, this clonotype is medium-sized. The rearrangement uses TRBV20-1 and TRBJ2-3; TRBD1 matches 7 bases. In germline, CDR1 is DFQATT, CDR2 SNEGSKA (reference sequence). Trimming at V came to 5 bases and at J to 3 bases, leaving 5 bases not matched to a gene. There are 13 residues in the CDR3. Here the CDR3 DNA reads TGCAGTGCTGGACAGGCCCGGACAGATACGCAGTATTTT. Protein sequence: CSAGQARTDTQYF.

The V and J genes are TRBV18 and TRBJ1-1, with TRBD1 as a possible D gene (5 bases). Trimming left V 2 bases short and J 3 bases short, with 16 bases between. CDR1 KGHSH and CDR2 LQKENI come from the germline V gene. The CDR3 runs 16 residues. CDR3 nucleotide sequence: TGTGCCAGCTCACCATACCAGGGATCGGAAGACACTGAAGCTTTCTTT. Translating gives CASSPYQGSEDTEAFF.

J is TRBJ2-2 and V is TRBV5-4; D gene uncertain. Trimming shortened V by 5 bases and J by 4 bases, and 6 bases separated the two germline ends. The CDR3 has 12 residues. Per germline, CDR1 SGHNT and CDR2 YYREEE (reference sequence). The DNA of the CDR3 is TGTGCCAGCAGGGTCGGCACCGGGGAGCTGTTTTTT. Translation gives CASRVGTGELFF.

Concerning this clonotype: A junction boundary mismatches the germline segment, possibly from a read error. The chain employs TRBV9 and TRBJ1-6; D gene ambiguous. The CDR3 loop spans 14 amino acids. Germline CDR1 reads SGDLS; CDR2 reads YYNGEE. CDR3 in amino acids: CASSEGGFNSPLHF. CDR3 nucleotides: TGTGCCAGCAGCGAGGGAGGGTTTAATTCGCCCCTCCACTTT.

This clonotype occurred many times. The CDR3 loop reads CASSQGGLYEQYF. The CDR3, as DNA: TGTGCCAGCAGCCAGGGGGGACTCTACGAGCAGTACTTC. The J gene is TRBJ2-7, the V gene TRBV27; possibly TRBD1 for D (7 bases). CDR3 length: 13 residues. Germline V gene lookup returns CDR1 MNHEY and CDR2 SMNVEV (reference sequence). Trimming removed 6 bases at V and 3 bases at J, with 12 bases between.

The table lists this clonotype with many counts. This sequence joins TRBV5-1 and TRBJ2-7; D remains ambiguous. V was clipped by 3 bases and J by 1 base, with 11 bases between them. Germline loops: CDR1 SGHRS, CDR2 YFSETQ. This CDR3 region has 14 residues. CDR3 in amino acids: CASSWTPSSYEQYF. The DNA for the CDR3 is TGCGCCAGCAGCTGGACCCCCTCGTCCTACGAGCAGTACTTC. The whole variable domain, filled in from reference TRBV5-1 and TRBJ2-7, reads KAGVTQTPRYLIKTRGQQVTLSCSPISGHRSVSWYQQTPGQGLQFLFEYFSETQRNKGNFPGRFSGRQFSNSRSEMNVSTLELGDSALYLCASSWTPSSYEQYFGPGTRLTVT.

This clonotype has a count of ten or more. This chain connects TRBV7-3 to TRBJ1-2; 7 nucleotides align to TRBD1. V was pared by 4 bases and J by 8 bases, with 7 bases of the junction left unmatched. The CDR3 sequence is 13 residues long. CDR1 SGHTA and CDR2 FQGTGA come from the germline V gene. The CDR3 sequence is CASSSQTGQGYTF. CDR3 nucleotides: TGTGCCAGCAGCTCCCAGACAGGGCAGGGCTACACCTTC.

This clonotype showed up many times. This chain uses TRBV29-1 with TRBJ1-1; D is unresolved. Germline V gene sequence: CDR1 SQVTM, CDR2 ANQGSEA. The CDR3 contains 10 residues. The V end was cut by 1 base, the J end by 8 bases, with 5 bases between. Written as DNA, the CDR3 is TGCAGCGTTGAAGCCGGGGAAGCTTTCTTT. This sequence encodes CSVEAGEAFF.

This clonotype was counted ten times or more. The chain couples TRBV4-2 to TRBJ2-5; D remains ambiguous. The V end lost 0 bases, the J end lost 3 bases, and 5 bases lay between the germline ends. In germline, CDR1 is LGHNA, CDR2 YNFKEQ. The CDR3 covers 13 residues. As DNA, the CDR3 is TGTGCCAGCAGCCAAGAGGGCGAAGAGACCCAGTACTTC. It yields the protein CASSQEGEETQYF.

This clonotype was seen more than once but under ten times. The V gene is TRBV7-2, the J gene TRBJ2-5; 8 nucleotides match TRBD2. Trimming removed 7 bases from V and 3 bases from J; junction bases left unmatched: 10. Germline V gives CDR1 SGHTA, CDR2 FQGNSA. This CDR3 has 15 residues. DNA for the CDR3: TGTGCCAGCATCCAAGCCGGGACTAGAAAAGAGACCCAGTACTTC. Encoded protein: CASIQAGTRKETQYF.

This clonotype was seen more than once but under ten times. J is TRBJ2-3 and V is TRBV14; no clear D. Trimming removed 4 bases at V and 2 bases at J, with 7 bases between. This CDR3 is 13 amino acids long. The germline V gene encodes CDR1 SGHDN and CDR2 FVKESK. CDR3 loop: CASSPRVTDTQYF. Written as DNA, the CDR3 is TGTGCCAGCAGCCCCCGTGTCACAGATACGCAGTATTTT. The variable domain in full, completed from reference TRBV14 and TRBJ2-3, reads EAGVTQFPSHSVIEKGQTVTLRCDPISGHDNLYWYRRVMGKEIKFLLHFVKESKQDESGMPNNRFLAERTGGTYSTLKVQPAELEDSGVYFCASSPRVTDTQYFGPGTRLTVL.

There are a few counts of this clonotype. The chain uses TRBV4-3 and TRBJ2-5; D not certain. Germline V gene data show CDR1 as LGHNA and CDR2 as YSLEER. The V gene lost 1 base and the J gene lost 2 bases, with 5 bases spanning the gap. There are 13 residues in the CDR3. This chain's CDR3 is CASSQVMQETQYF. The CDR3 DNA reads TGCGCCAGCAGCCAAGTGATGCAAGAGACCCAGTACTTC.